The 9 T cell receptor beta chains listed next were all sequenced from one sample in a study of T-cell reconstitution after alpha-beta-depleted transplantation in children. Preparing the TCRbeta library involved the use of unique molecular identifiers. TCRdb processed the PCR reads anew with MiXCR; each CDR3 protein has one entry. The top ten hold around 15% of the sample, which has around 490,000 distinct CDR3 sequences, more than 9.5% seen once. The sequenced sample was PBMCs, mostly from graft donor cells, obtained 180 days after TCRalphabeta/CD19-depleted stem cell transplant. The receptor set was obtained from a female patient aged 2-10 years who had a stem cell transplant for aplastic anemia, so the T cells may come from the graft donor.

The chain recombines TRBV7-2 with TRBJ1-5; TRBD1 agrees at 11 bases. This CDR3 has 17 amino acids. V was pared by 6 bases and J by 5 bases, with 12 bases of the junction left unmatched. Germline CDR1 SGHTA, CDR2 FQGNSA. As DNA, the CDR3 is TGTGCCAGCAGGAGAAAGCCAGGGACAGGGGGGTATCAGCCCCAGCATTTT. As protein: CASRRKPGTGGYQPQHF.

This clonotype was observed a handful of times. The chain couples TRBV12-3 or TRBV12-4 to TRBJ1-5, with D perhaps matching TRBD1 (5 bases). This CDR3 region has 15 residues. V was cut by 0 bases and J by 5 bases, with 11 bases left in between. The CDR3 DNA reads TGTGCCAGCAGTTTAGCCCAGGGTGGGTATCAGCCCCAGCATTTT. Protein: CASSLAQGGYQPQHF.

This clonotype has at least ten counts. V gene TRBV12-3 or TRBV12-4 combines with J gene TRBJ2-2; 11 nucleotides match TRBD2. V dropped 7 bases and J dropped 5; count of bases not matched to a gene: 9. The CDR3 is 16 amino acids. DNA for the CDR3: TGTGCCAGCAACCGTAGCGGGAGGGCCATGACCGGGGAGCTGTTTTTT. The encoded protein is CASNRSGRAMTGELFF.

This clonotype has just a few counts. The chain recombines TRBV6-2 or TRBV6-3 with TRBJ2-7; no firm D call. CDR1 and CDR2 (germline): MNHEY, SVGEGT. With 4 bases removed from V and 5 bases from J, the gap between germline ends came to 12 bases. The CDR3 spans 13 residues. CDR3 sequence: CASSSITEDEQYF. The CDR3, as DNA: TGTGCCAGCAGTTCCATCACTGAGGACGAGCAGTACTTC.

The table lists this clonotype with many counts. The CDR3: CSVAFRTNYGYTF. The CDR3 nucleotides are TGCAGCGTTGCCTTCAGGACCAACTATGGCTACACCTTC. V gene TRBV29-1 combines with J gene TRBJ1-2, with no clear D. Germline values: CDR1 SQVTM, CDR2 ANQGSEA. This CDR3 is built from 13 residues. Trimming shortened V by 4 bases and J by 2 bases, and 11 bases separated the two germline ends.

In its sample, this clonotype was seen many times. The chain employs TRBV18 and TRBJ2-1; 9 bases fit TRBD2. The CDR3 sequence is 16 residues long. Unmatched junction bases numbered 15, after V lost 8 bases and J lost 7 bases. Germline CDR1 is KGHSH and CDR2 is LQKENI. This CDR3 reads CASRPGGAGGPNEQFF. The CDR3 coding sequence is TGTGCCAGCCGCCCCGGGGGAGCGGGAGGCCCGAATGAGCAGTTCTTC.

This clonotype was seen more than once but under ten times. The rearrangement links TRBV20-1 to TRBJ2-4; 9 bases fit TRBD1. V lost 3 bases and J lost 0; bases outside the gene matches: 12. This CDR3 is built from 18 residues. Germline loops: CDR1 DFQATT, CDR2 SNEGSKA (reference sequence). This CDR3 is CSASDLRGTGLAKNIQYF. CDR3 DNA sequence: TGCAGTGCTAGCGATCTCCGGGGGACAGGGCTAGCCAAAAACATTCAGTACTTC.

This clonotype was counted only a few times. The chain combines TRBV27 with TRBJ2-5; 9 bases fit TRBD1. V lost 5 bases to trimming and J lost 5 bases; unmatched junction nucleotides: 12. The CDR3 has 16 amino acids. Germline V lookup: CDR1 MNHEY, CDR2 SMNVEV (reference sequence). The CDR3 here is CASSQGTGTTKETQYF. CDR3 DNA sequence: TGTGCCAGCAGTCAAGGGACAGGGACGACAAAGGAGACCCAGTACTTC.

This sequence joins TRBV10-3 and TRBJ1-5; tentatively, D is TRBD1 (5 bases). CDR1 is ENHRY and CDR2 is SYGVKD in the germline V gene. CDR3 length: 16 residues. The V gene lost 6 bases and the J gene lost 5 bases, with 20 bases spanning the gap. The CDR3 sequence is CAISGGVRVEDQPQHF. The CDR3, as DNA: TGTGCCATCAGCGGGGGTGTGAGGGTTGAGGATCAGCCCCAGCATTTT.